The next 5 T cell receptor beta chains were all read from a single sample in a study of T cell responses to AZD1222 COVID-19 vaccine (dated by TCRdb to about 2021). The sample's time point label is to be understood as: about 28 days (+/-7) after the second vaccine dose. Libraries were constructed by the immunoSEQ multiplex PCR assay. The table comes from immuneACCESS by way of TCRdb, which keeps in-frame sequences with V and J called. Part of the clones is missing from these tables; in studies checked, under half for an unresolved V gene and the rest for unknown reasons. This sample lists approximately 150,000 clones; around 94% were detected once. Of the sample, 5.1% falls within the top ten clones. This specimen consisted of peripheral blood, obtained 28 days after the second AZD1222 dose. The receptors come from an adult who received the AZD1222 COVID-19 vaccine.

The CDR3: CSVGFDYGYTF. CDR3 bases: TGCAGTGTTGGGTTTGACTATGGCTACACCTTC. The rearrangement uses TRBV20-1 and TRBJ1-2, with D unclear. The CDR3 consists of 11 residues. Germline values: CDR1 DFQATT, CDR2 SNEGSKA (reference sequence). V lost 7 bases and J 3 bases, leaving 9 bases between the germline ends.

The count of this clone is one. The chain is built from TRBV6-1 and TRBJ2-3, with 9 bases lining up with TRBD1. V shed 3 bases, J shed 3 bases, and the junction held 4 bases outside the gene matches. CDR3 length equals 15 residues. The germline gives CDR1 MNHNS, CDR2 SASEGT. The CDR3 DNA reads TGTGCCAGCAGTGAGGGACAGGGAGAGACAGATACGCAGTATTTT. It encodes CASSEGQGETDTQYF.

This rearrangement joins TRBV30 to TRBJ2-7; 9 positions match TRBD2. V shed 7 bases and J 0 bases; nucleotides not matched to a gene: 4. CDR3 length: 13 residues. CDR1 GTSNPN and CDR2 SVGIG come from the germline V gene (reference sequence). The CDR3 DNA follows: TGTGCCTATCTGACTAGCGGCTCCTACGAGCAGTACTTC. It is translated as CAYLTSGSYEQYF. Using reference TRBV30 and TRBJ2-7 for the parts outside the CDR3, the full variable domain is SQTIHQWPATLVQPVGSPLSLECTVEGTSNPNLYWYRQAAGRGLQLLFYSVGIGQISSEVPQNLSASRPQDRQFILSSKKLLLSDSGFYLCAYLTSGSYEQYFGPGTRLTVT.

The V call is TRBV7-9, the J call TRBJ2-7, with D possibly matching TRBD1 (5 bases). Trimming took off 5 bases at V and 5 bases at J, with 22 bases between the two ends. The germline CDR1 and CDR2 sequences are SEHNR and FQNEAQ (reference sequence). The CDR3 loop spans 16 amino acids. The CDR3 coding sequence is TGTGCCAGCAGCATAGACAGACCCAACCCGTTCGACGAGCAGTACTTC. Protein: CASSIDRPNPFDEQYF. Based on the CDR3 plus reference TRBV7-9 and TRBJ2-7, the full variable domain is DTGVSQNPRHKITKRGQNVTFRCDPISEHNRLYWYRQTLGQGPEFLTYFQNEAQLEKSRLLSDRFSAERPKGSFSTLEIQRTEQGDSAMYLCASSIDRPNPFDEQYFGPGTRLTVT.

V is TRBV7-8 and J is TRBJ2-1; 16 nucleotides align to TRBD2. The CDR3 has 16 residues. Germline V CDR1 and CDR2: SGHVS, FQNEAQ. The ends lost 5 bases at V and 10 bases at J; junction bases unmatched: 8. CDR3 sequence reads: CASSGEPGLAGGEQFF. The CDR3 DNA is TGTGCCAGCAGCGGCGAACCGGGACTAGCGGGAGGGGAGCAGTTCTTC. The full variable domain, with the rest looked up from reference TRBV7-8 and TRBJ2-1, is GAGVSQSPRYKVAKRGQDVALRCDPISGHVSLFWYQQALGQGPEFLTYFQNEAQLDKSGLPSDRFFAERPEGSVSTLKIQRTQQEDSAVYLCASSGEPGLAGGEQFFGPGTRLTVL.